The 8 T cell receptor beta chains below come from one sample, sequenced in a study of somatic mutations in cytotoxic T cells in rheumatoid arthritis listed by TCRdb under 2017. Receptor amplification or capture employed the immunoSEQ multiplex PCR assay. TCRdb took over this immuneACCESS table, retaining in-frame rearrangements with V and J assigned. Such tables are incomplete; in checked studies, under half of the missing clones stem from an unresolved V gene, and the remainder is unexplained. In this sample the table shows 27,000 or so clones, 85% to 90% of which occur a single time. The leading ten clones occupy about 10% of the sample. The sequenced material came from CD8+ T cells sorted from blood. The source of these receptors is an adult with rheumatoid arthritis.

This chain uses TRBV7-6 with TRBJ2-3; 8 nucleotides align to TRBD1. Losses at the gene ends were 4 bases for V and 3 bases for J; bases not matched to a gene: 15. The germline CDR1 and CDR2 sequences are SGHVS and FNYEAQ. CDR3 length equals 18 residues. The CDR3 sequence: CASSYPGQANLGTDTQYF. For the CDR3, the DNA is TGTGCCAGCAGCTACCCGGGACAGGCTAACTTAGGGACAGATACGCAGTATTTT.

This clone was observed a single time. This chain joins TRBV1 and TRBJ2-2. TRBV1 is listed as a pseudogene. The CDR3 covers 17 residues. CDR3 DNA sequence: TGCACCAGCAGCCTAATGTCCGGGGCCGGACCTACCGGGGAGCTGTTTTTT. Its translation: CTSSLMSGAGPTGELFF.

The chain employs TRBV6-5 and TRBJ2-3, with D possibly matching TRBD1 (7 bases). Germline loops: CDR1 MNHEY, CDR2 SVGAGI. Trimming pared 5 bases from V and 2 bases from J, leaving 14 bases between. The CDR3 loop spans 15 amino acids. The CDR3 protein is CASSGQGGVTDTQYF. The CDR3 DNA sequence: TGTGCCAGCAGTGGTCAGGGGGGTGTCACAGATACGCAGTATTTT.

The chain couples TRBV29-1 to TRBJ1-2; D may be TRBD1 (6 bases). Germline-derived CDR1 and CDR2 are SQVTM and ANQGSEA. This CDR3 comprises 14 residues. Trimming stripped 4 bases from V and 3 bases from J, with 15 bases between. CDR3 nucleotide sequence: TGCAGCGTTGTTGAAGCGACAGGAGACTATGGCTACACCTTC. Amino acids: CSVVEATGDYGYTF.

The rearrangement uses TRBV19 and TRBJ2-4, with a possible D match to TRBD2 (6 bases). V was cut by 5 bases and J by 0 bases, with 11 bases left in between. The V gene's germline CDR1 is LNHDA and CDR2 SQIVND (reference sequence). The CDR3 sequence is 15 residues long. The chain's CDR3 is CASSVLGLAKNIQYF. CDR3 coding DNA: TGTGCCAGTAGTGTTCTGGGACTAGCCAAAAACATTCAGTACTTC.

This clone was observed a single time. This rearrangement joins TRBV28 to TRBJ1-6; perhaps TRBD1 as D (6 bases). CDR3 length: 14 amino acids. Germline-derived CDR1 and CDR2 are MDHEN and SYDVKM. V gave up 5 bases and J gave up 9 bases, with 14 bases separating them. Written as DNA, the CDR3 is TGTGCCAGCAGTCTTACTGGGGGCGGTTCACCCCTCCACTTT. Protein product: CASSLTGGGSPLHF.

CDR3 residues: CASSQDRTTVANNEQFF. In nucleotides, the CDR3 is TGCGCCAGCAGCCAAGATCGGACCACCGTTGCTAACAATGAGCAGTTCTTC. The rearrangement uses TRBV4-3 and TRBJ2-1, with D uncertain. Looked up from germline, CDR1 is LGHNA and CDR2 is YSLEER. The CDR3 loop spans 17 amino acids. V lost 0 bases and J lost 5, with 17 bases in between.

The chain joins TRBV29-1 to TRBJ2-1; D is unclear. Germline assignment: CDR1 SQVTM and CDR2 ANQGSEA. The CDR3 totals 12 residues. The V end was cut by 5 bases, the J end by 10 bases, with 15 bases between. CDR3 sequence reads: CSVLGPDREQFF. The CDR3 DNA reads TGCAGCGTTCTGGGCCCCGATAGAGAGCAGTTCTTC.